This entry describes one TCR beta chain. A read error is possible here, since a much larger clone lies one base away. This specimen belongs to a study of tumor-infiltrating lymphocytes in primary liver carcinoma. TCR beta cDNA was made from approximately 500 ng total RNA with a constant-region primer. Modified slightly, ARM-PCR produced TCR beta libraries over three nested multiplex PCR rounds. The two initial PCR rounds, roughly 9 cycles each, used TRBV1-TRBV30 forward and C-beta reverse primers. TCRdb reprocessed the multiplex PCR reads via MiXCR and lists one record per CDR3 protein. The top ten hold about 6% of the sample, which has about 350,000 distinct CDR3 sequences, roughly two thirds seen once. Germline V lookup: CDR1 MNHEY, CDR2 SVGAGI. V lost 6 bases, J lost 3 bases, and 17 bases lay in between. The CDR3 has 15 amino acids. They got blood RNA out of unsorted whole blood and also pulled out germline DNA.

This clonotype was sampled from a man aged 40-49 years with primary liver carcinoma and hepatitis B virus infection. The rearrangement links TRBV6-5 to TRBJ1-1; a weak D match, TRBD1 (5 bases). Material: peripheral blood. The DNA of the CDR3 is TGTGCCAGCAGGATGGACGGGGCCCGGGACACTGAAGCTTTCTTT. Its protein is CASRMDGARDTEAFF.